This T cell receptor (beta chain) was identified during a study of blood T cell repertoires in COVID-19. About the research overall: Sources were T cells, B-cell-depleted T cells, or PBMCs; the material itself was cDNA or gDNA.

The trim removed 6 bases at V and 3 bases at J, leaving 4 bases unmatched. Germline assignment: CDR1 MNHEY and CDR2 SVGAGI. The CDR3 is 13 residues long. TCRdb's table, derived via immunoSEQ multiplex PCR, lists solely in-frame clones and lacks some. Of roughly 120,000 clones listed, approximately 80% are singletons. The specimen was peripheral blood. The receptor was isolated from a woman aged 65 to 85 with acute or convalescent COVID-19. The V and J genes are TRBV6-5 and TRBJ1-1; 7 positions match TRBD1. This chain's CDR3 is CASSPTGDTEAFF. For the CDR3, the DNA is TGTGCCAGCAGCCCCACAGGGGACACTGAAGCTTTCTTT.